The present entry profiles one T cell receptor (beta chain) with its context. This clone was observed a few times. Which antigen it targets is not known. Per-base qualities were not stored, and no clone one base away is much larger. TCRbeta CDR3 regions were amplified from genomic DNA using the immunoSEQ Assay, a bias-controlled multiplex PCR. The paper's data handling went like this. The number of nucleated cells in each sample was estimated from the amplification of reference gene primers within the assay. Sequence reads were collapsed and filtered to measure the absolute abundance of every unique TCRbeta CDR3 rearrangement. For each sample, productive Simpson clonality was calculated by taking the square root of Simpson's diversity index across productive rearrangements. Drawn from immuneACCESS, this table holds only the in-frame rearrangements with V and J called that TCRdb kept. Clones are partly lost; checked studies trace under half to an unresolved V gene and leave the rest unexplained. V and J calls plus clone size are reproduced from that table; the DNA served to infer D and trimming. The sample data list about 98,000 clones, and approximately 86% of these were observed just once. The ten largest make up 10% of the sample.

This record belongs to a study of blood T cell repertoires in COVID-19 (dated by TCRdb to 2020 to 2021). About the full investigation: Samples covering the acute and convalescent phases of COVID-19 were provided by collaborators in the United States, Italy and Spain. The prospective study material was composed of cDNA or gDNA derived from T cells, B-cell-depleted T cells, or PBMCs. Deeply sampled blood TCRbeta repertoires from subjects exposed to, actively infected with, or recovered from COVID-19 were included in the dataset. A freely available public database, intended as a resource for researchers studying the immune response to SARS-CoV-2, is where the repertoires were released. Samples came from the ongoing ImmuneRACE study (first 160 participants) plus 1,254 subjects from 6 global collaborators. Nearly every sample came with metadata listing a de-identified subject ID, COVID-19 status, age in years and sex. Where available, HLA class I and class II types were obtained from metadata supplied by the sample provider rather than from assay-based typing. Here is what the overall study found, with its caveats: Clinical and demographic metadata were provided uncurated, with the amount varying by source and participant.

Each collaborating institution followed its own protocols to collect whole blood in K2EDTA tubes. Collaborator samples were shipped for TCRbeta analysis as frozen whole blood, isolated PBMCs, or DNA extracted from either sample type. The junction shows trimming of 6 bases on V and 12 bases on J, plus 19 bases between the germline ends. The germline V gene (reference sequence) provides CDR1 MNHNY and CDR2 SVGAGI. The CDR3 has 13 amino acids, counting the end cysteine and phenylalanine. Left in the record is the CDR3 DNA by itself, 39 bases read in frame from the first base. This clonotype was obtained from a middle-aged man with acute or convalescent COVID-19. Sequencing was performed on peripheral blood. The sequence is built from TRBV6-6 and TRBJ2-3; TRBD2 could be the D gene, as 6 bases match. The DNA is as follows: TGTGCCAGCAGCGCCGGGACTGGTCGAAATCAGTATTTT. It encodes CASSAGTGRNQYF.